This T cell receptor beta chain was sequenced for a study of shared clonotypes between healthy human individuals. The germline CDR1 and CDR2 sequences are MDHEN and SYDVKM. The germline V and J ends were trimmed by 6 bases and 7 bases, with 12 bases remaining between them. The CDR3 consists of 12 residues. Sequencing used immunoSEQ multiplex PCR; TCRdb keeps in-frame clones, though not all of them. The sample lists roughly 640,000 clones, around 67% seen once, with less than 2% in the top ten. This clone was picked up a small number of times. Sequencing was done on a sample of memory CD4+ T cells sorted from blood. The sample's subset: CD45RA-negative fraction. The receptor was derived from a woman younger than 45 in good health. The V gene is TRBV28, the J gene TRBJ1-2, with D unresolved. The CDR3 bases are TGTGCCAGCAGCCCTCCGGGCGCTGGCTACACCTTC. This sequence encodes CASSPPGAGYTF.